The present T cell receptor beta chain was sequenced within a study of blood T cell repertoires in COVID-19. CDR3 length: 14 residues. From germline, CDR1 is SSHAT and CDR2 FNYEAQ (reference sequence). The trim removed 5 bases at V and 2 bases at J, leaving 3 bases unmatched. Original analysis: Reference gene primer amplification in the assay estimated nucleated cell counts. TCRdb keeps only in-frame clones here, not all; method: immunoSEQ multiplex PCR. That table supplies the V and J calls and clone size; D and trimming were determined from the DNA. This table holds about 160,000 clones, about 85% found once.

The sequenced material came from peripheral blood. The receptor comes from a woman aged 50 to 60 with COVID-19, enrolled during active disease. V usage is TRBV7-7 and J usage is TRBJ2-5; 9 bases agree with TRBD1. The CDR3 reads CASSPDRGQETQYF. The CDR3 DNA sequence: TGTGCCAGCAGCCCTGACAGGGGGCAAGAGACCCAGTACTTC.